What follows is one TCR beta chain and its context. The V gene's germline CDR1 is MNHNS and CDR2 SASEGT. With 6 bases removed from V and 0 bases from J, the gap between germline ends came to 15 bases. The CDR3 length is 17 residues. This sample is drawn from a study of blood T cells in healthy people across ages. Next came a second PCR, run for about 7 to 12 cycles, which used a sample-barcoded 5' primer along with a J-beta primer mix. TCRdb redid the calling of the 5' RACE reads with MiXCR, one entry per CDR3 protein. The sample consists of approximately 800,000 distinct CDR3 sequences, approximately 53% of them appearing once.

Sequencing used blood. V and J are TRBV6-1 and TRBJ2-6; D may be TRBD1 (8 bases). This TCR came from a man aged 80 or over in good health. The CDR3 here is CASRNRGGNSGANVLTF. In nucleotides, the CDR3 is TGTGCCAGCAGGAACAGGGGGGGAAACTCTGGGGCCAACGTCCTGACTTTC.